This T cell receptor (beta chain) was recovered during a study of blood T cell repertoires in COVID-19. Study as a whole: Acute-phase and convalescent COVID-19 samples originated in the United States, Italy and Spain.

This CDR3 is 16 amino acids long. Trimming cost V 5 bases and J 0 bases, with 14 bases left between them. Germline CDR1 MGHRA, CDR2 YSYEKL. The Seattle site enrolled patients during active infection and followed them longitudinally. The protocol was immunoSEQ multiplex PCR, while the TCRdb copy is restricted to in-frame clones and leaves out a portion. The sample includes about 82,000 clones, about 73% of them seen just once. The rearrangement uses TRBV4-1 and TRBJ2-1, with D possibly TRBD2 on 5 matching bases. Sequenced sample: peripheral blood. This clonotype was sampled from a man aged 55 to 70 with COVID-19, enrolled during active disease. The CDR3 nucleotides read TGCGCCAGCAGCTCGAGGGTGGGGAGCTCCTACAATGAGCAGTTCTTC. It yields the protein CASSSRVGSSYNEQFF.